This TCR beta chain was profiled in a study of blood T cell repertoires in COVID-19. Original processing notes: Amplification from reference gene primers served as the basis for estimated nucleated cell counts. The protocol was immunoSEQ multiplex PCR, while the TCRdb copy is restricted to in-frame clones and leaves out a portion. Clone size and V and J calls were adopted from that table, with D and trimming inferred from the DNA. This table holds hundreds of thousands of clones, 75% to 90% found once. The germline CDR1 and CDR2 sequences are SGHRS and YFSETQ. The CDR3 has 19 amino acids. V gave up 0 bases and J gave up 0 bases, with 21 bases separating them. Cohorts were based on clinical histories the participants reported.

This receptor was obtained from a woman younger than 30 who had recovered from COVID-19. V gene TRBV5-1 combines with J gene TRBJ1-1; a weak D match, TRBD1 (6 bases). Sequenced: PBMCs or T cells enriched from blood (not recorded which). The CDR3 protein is CASSLDPGERGGMNTEAFF. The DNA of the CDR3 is TGCGCCAGCAGCTTGGACCCGGGAGAGAGGGGGGGCATGAACACTGAAGCTTTCTTT.